This TCR beta chain was identified in a study of CD8 T cells in ankylosing spondylitis. General study points: About 8 highly homologous variants made up a TCR beta motif, and this motif appeared characteristic of ankylosing spondylitis blood. As for the disease-linked clones, they showed a CD8+ phenotype and occurred at relatively low frequencies in peripheral blood.

Libraries for TCR beta were made by quantitative 5'-RACE with molecular barcodes. Using its own MiXCR run on the 5' RACE reads, TCRdb lists one record per CDR3 protein. The profile shows more than 150,000 distinct CDR3 sequences, 15% to 20% of them singletons. This clonotype has a count of ten or more. The antigen remains unidentified. Sequencing input: blood, either unsorted or a sorted T cell fraction (not recorded which). This TCR was sampled from a male donor aged 10 to 30 with ankylosing spondylitis or in good health (not recorded which).

The CDR3 coding sequence is TGTGCCAGCAGCCCTAACCTGGGTCCTGGACAGGGGGCGTTCGAGCAGTACGTC. This encodes CASSPNLGPGQGAFEQYV. V usage is TRBV11-2 and J usage is TRBJ2-7, with 11 bases lining up with TRBD1. V lost 5 bases to trimming and J lost 6 bases; unmatched junction nucleotides: 18. The V gene's germline CDR1 is SGHAT and CDR2 FQNNGV. The CDR3 is 18 residues long.